The present entry profiles one TCR beta chain with its context. Its specificity is not known. PCR primers comprised 60 Vbeta and 13 Jbeta primers. Generated by immunoSEQ multiplex PCR, the TCRdb table keeps only in-frame clones and is missing some. This sample lists 150,000 to 250,000 clones; its ten largest clones have 0.74%. The data derive from a study of cytomegalovirus exposure and HLA in healthy donors. Study conclusions and caveats: About 90% or about 30% of the time was how often most TCR beta V segments were productive, according to an earlier analysis.

V lost 8 bases and J lost 3; bases outside the gene matches: 8. The CDR3 covers 14 residues. The germline V gene has CDR1 SGHTA and CDR2 FQGNSA. Sequenced input: PBMCs. This sequence joins TRBV7-2 and TRBJ2-3; TRBD1 agrees at 7 bases. The TCR comes from a boy younger than 18 in good health and CMV-seronegative. Here the CDR3 DNA reads TGTGCCAGCCGGCCGACAGGGAAGACAGATACGCAGTATTTT. Amino acids: CASRPTGKTDTQYF.